This is a list of T cell receptor beta chains from one sample in a study of blood T cell repertoires in COVID-19. Some clones are missing from TCRdb's copy, which holds only in-frame ones; the method was immunoSEQ multiplex PCR. The sample has about 27,000 clones, around 90% seen once. Sequenced sample: peripheral blood. All receptors derive from a human donor with active COVID-19. The donor label of this sample is uncertain. Both conserved end residues are part of each CDR3. Each record gives: J gene, D gene, V gene, CDR3 DNA, CDR3 protein. The D gene is left open where the match is weak.

TRBJ2-7	TRBD2	TRBV5-4	TGTGCCAGCAGCTTAGCGGGAAAGGGCTACGAGCAGTACTTC	CASSLAGKGYEQYF
TRBJ1-1	-	TRBV29-1	TGCAGCGTTGAAGTAGAAGGGAGGGAAGCTTTCTTT	CSVEVEGREAFF
TRBJ2-1	-	TRBV7-9	TGTGCCAGCAGCTCAGCGGCATACAATGAGCAGTTCTTC	CASSSAAYNEQFF
TRBJ2-5	-	TRBV7-9	TGTGCCAGCAGCTTAGGTCCCAGGGTAAATGGGATGAGAGAGACCCAGTACTTC	CASSLGPRVNGMRETQYF
TRBJ2-7	-	TRBV7-8	TGTGCCAGCAGCGTCCGGACCTCGACGGGGGCGGGAGATTCCCTAAGAGTGTACTTC	CASSVRTSTGAGDSLRVYF
TRBJ2-7	TRBD1	TRBV6-1	TGTGCCAGCAGTGAAGGACAGGGTTCCGAGCAGTACTTC	CASSEGQGSEQYF
TRBJ2-7	-	TRBV27	TGTGCCAGCAGTCCTCGGACAGCCTACGAGCAGTACTTC	CASSPRTAYEQYF
TRBJ2-7	-	TRBV6-2/TRBV6-3	TGTGCCAGCAGTTACGGACGCGGGGAGTACTTC	CASSYGRGEYF
TRBJ1-1	-	TRBV2	TGTGCCAGCATGCAGGCCCTAACGGCTTTCTTT	CASMQALTAFF
TRBJ2-5	TRBD1	TRBV6-6	TGTGCCAGCAGTTACTCGAAATCAGGGGGCTGGGAGACCCAGTACTTC	CASSYSKSGGWETQYF